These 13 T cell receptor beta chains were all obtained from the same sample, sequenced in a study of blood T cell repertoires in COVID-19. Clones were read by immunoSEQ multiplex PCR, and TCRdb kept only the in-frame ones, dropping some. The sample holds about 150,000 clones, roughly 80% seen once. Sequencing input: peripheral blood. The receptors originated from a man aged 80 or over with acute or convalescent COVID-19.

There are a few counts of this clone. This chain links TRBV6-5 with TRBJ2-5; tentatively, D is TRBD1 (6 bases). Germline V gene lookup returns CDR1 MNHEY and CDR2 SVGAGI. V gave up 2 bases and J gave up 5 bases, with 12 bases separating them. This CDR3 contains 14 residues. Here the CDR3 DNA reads TGTGCCAGCAGTTACGGCTCGAGGGGGGAGACCCAGTACTTC. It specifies CASSYGSRGETQYF.

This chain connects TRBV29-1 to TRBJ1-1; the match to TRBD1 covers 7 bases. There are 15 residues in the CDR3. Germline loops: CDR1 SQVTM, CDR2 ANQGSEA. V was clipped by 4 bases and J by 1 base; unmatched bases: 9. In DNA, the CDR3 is TGCAGCGTTGGAGAGGGGGCGTCCACGAACACTGAAGCTTTCTTT. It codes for CSVGEGASTNTEAFF.

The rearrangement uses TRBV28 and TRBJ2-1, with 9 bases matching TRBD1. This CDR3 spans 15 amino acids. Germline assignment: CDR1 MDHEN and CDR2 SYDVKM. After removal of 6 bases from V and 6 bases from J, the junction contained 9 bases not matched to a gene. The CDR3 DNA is TGTGCCAGCAGACAGGGGGCGAGGATTGGCAATGAGCAGTTCTTC. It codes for CASRQGARIGNEQFF.

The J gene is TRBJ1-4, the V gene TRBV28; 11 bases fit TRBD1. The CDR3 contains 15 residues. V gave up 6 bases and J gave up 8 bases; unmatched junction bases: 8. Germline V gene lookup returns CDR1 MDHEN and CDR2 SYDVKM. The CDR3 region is CASREGQGVNEKLFF. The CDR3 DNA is TGTGCCAGCAGGGAGGGACAGGGGGTAAACGAAAAACTGTTTTTT. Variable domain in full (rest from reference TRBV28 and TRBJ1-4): DVKVTQSSRYLVKRTGEKVFLECVQDMDHENMFWYRQDPGLGLRLIYFSYDVKMKEKGDIPEGYSVSREKKERFSLILESASTNQTSMYLCASREGQGVNEKLFFGSGTQLSVL.

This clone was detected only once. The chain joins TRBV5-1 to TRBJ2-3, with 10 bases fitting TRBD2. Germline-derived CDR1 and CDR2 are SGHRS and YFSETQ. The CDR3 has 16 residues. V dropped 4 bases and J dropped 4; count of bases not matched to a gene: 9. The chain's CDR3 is CASSPGSGGAPDTQYF. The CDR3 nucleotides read TGCGCCAGCAGCCCGGGGAGCGGGGGGGCCCCAGATACGCAGTATTTT.

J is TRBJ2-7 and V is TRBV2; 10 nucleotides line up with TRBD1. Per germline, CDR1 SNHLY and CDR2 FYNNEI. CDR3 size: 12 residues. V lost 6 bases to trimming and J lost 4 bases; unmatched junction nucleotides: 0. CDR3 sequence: CASRGQGYEQYV. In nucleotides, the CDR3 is TGTGCCAGCAGGGGACAGGGGTACGAGCAGTACGTC.

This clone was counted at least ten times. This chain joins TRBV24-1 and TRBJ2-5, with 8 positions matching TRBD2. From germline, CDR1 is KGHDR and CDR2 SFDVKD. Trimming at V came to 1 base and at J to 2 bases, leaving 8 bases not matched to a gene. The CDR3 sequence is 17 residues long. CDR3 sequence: CATSDFHQRGPQETQYF. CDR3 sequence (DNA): TGTGCCACCAGTGATTTCCATCAGCGGGGGCCTCAAGAGACCCAGTACTTC.

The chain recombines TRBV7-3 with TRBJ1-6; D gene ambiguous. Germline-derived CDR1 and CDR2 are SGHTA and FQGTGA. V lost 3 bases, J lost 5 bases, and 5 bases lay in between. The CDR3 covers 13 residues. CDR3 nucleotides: TGTGCCAGCAGCTTGGGCCATAATTCACCCCTCCACTTT. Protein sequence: CASSLGHNSPLHF. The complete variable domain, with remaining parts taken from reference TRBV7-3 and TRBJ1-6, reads GAGVSQTPSNKVTEKGKYVELRCDPISGHTALYWYRQSLGQGPEFLIYFQGTGAADDSGLPNDRFFAVRPEGSVSTLKIQRTERGDSAVYLCASSLGHNSPLHFGNGTRLTVT.

The CDR3 loop is CASSVGLLSYNEQFF. The DNA of the CDR3 is TGTGCCAGCAGCGTAGGACTTCTCTCCTACAATGAGCAGTTCTTC. The chain couples TRBV9 to TRBJ2-1; D unclear. CDR1 and CDR2 from the germline V gene are SGDLS and YYNGEE. Trimming cost V 0 bases and J 0 bases, with 7 bases left between them. This CDR3 spans 15 amino acids.

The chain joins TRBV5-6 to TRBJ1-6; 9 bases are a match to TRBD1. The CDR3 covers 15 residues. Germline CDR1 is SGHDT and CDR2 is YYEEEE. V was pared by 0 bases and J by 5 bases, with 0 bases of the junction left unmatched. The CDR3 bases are TGTGCCAGCAGCTTGGGACAGGGGGATAATTCACCCCTCCACTTT. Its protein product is CASSLGQGDNSPLHF.

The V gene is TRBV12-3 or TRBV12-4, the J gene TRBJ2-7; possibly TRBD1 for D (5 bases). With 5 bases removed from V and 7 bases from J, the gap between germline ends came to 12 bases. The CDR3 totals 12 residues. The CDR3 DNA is TGTGCCAGCAGTAGACAGATGGGGGAGCAGTACTTC. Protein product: CASSRQMGEQYF.

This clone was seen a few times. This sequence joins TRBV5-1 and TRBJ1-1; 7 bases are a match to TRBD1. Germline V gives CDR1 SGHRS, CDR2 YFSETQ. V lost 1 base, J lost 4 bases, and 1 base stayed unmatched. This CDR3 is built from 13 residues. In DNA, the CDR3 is TGCGCCAGCAGCTTGACAGGGGTCACTGAAGCTTTCTTT. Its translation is CASSLTGVTEAFF.

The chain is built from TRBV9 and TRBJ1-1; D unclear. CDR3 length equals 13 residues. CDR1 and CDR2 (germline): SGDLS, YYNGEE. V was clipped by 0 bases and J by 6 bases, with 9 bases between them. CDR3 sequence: CASSVVGQSEAFF. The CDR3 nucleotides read TGTGCCAGCAGCGTAGTTGGCCAGTCTGAAGCTTTCTTT.